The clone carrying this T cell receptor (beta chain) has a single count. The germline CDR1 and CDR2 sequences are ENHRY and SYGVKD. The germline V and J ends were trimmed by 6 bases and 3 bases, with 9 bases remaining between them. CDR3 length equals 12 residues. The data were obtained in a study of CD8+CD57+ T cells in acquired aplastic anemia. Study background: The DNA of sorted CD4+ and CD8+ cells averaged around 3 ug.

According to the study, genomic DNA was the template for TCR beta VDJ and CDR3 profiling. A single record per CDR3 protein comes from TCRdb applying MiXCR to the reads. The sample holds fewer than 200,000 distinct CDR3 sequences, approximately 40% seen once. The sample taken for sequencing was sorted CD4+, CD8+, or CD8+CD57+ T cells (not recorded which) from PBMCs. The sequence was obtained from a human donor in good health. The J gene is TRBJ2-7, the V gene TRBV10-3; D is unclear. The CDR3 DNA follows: TGTGCCATCAGCGAACTGAACTACGAGCAGTACTTC. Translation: CAISELNYEQYF.